One sample yielded the 20 T cell receptor beta chains listed below, sequenced in a study of cytomegalovirus exposure and HLA in healthy donors. Primers for the PCR totalled 60 Vbeta and 13 Jbeta. Data came from immunoSEQ multiplex PCR; TCRdb stores just in-frame clones and leaves some out. The data show around 150,000 clones, 65% to 80% seen once. The sequencing input was PBMCs. These receptors were collected from a woman aged 40 to 50 in good health and CMV-seronegative.

The chain has TRBV6-6 and TRBJ1-1, with D maybe TRBD1 (5 bases). CDR1 is MNHNY, CDR2 SVGAGI, per germline (reference sequence). The CDR3 contains 14 residues. Trimming shortened V by 0 bases and J by 5 bases, and 10 bases separated the two germline ends. CDR3 sequence (DNA): TGTGCCAGCAGTTACTCGACCCAGGGAACTGAAGCTTTCTTT. Its protein is CASSYSTQGTEAFF.

This clone was seen only a few times. V and J are TRBV18 and TRBJ1-2; tentative D call: TRBD1 (6 bases). Per the germline V gene, CDR1 is KGHSH and CDR2 is LQKENI. The CDR3 totals 15 residues. Trimming removed 2 bases at V and 4 bases at J, with 14 bases between. The CDR3 sequence is CASSPAADSLYGYTF. CDR3 DNA sequence: TGTGCCAGCTCACCAGCGGCGGACAGCCTCTATGGCTACACCTTC.

The chain carries TRBV10-3 and TRBJ2-7; 10 bases line up with TRBD1. V gave up 5 bases and J gave up 7 bases; unmatched junction bases: 5. Germline V gene lookup returns CDR1 ENHRY and CDR2 SYGVKD. This CDR3 comprises 13 residues. CDR3 region: CAISTGQGREQYF. For the CDR3, the DNA is TGTGCCATCAGTACGGGACAGGGGCGGGAGCAGTACTTC.

The chain has TRBV4-1 and TRBJ2-1, with D possibly matching TRBD2 (5 bases). Germline V gene sequence: CDR1 MGHRA, CDR2 YSYEKL. The CDR3 length is 14 residues. V lost 6 bases and J 7 bases, leaving 16 bases between the germline ends. Here the CDR3 reads CASSRVEGGNEQFF. CDR3 nucleotide sequence: TGCGCCAGCAGTCGGGTGGAAGGCGGGAATGAGCAGTTCTTC.

The chain recombines TRBV5-1 with TRBJ2-7; perhaps TRBD1 as D (6 bases). The CDR3 has 14 residues. Per the germline V gene, CDR1 is SGHRS and CDR2 is YFSETQ. V was trimmed by 4 bases and J by 1 base, leaving 12 bases between them. CDR3 DNA: TGCGCCAGCAGCACAGGGACGGGTTCCTACGAGCAGTACTTC. Translated: CASSTGTGSYEQYF.

As DNA, the CDR3 is TGTGCCAGCAGCCCGGGACAGGAGAATGAAAAACTGTTTTTT. This encodes CASSPGQENEKLFF. The chain has TRBV28 and TRBJ1-4; TRBD1 agrees at 8 bases. CDR1 MDHEN and CDR2 SYDVKM come from the germline V gene. The CDR3 contains 14 residues. J gave up 5 bases and V 6 bases, and 5 bases lay outside the gene matches. Based on the CDR3 plus reference TRBV28 and TRBJ1-4, the full variable domain is DVKVTQSSRYLVKRTGEKVFLECVQDMDHENMFWYRQDPGLGLRLIYFSYDVKMKEKGDIPEGYSVSREKKERFSLILESASTNQTSMYLCASSPGQENEKLFFGSGTQLSVL.

The chain links TRBV7-8 to TRBJ1-5; D gene unclear. This CDR3 is 14 amino acids long. Germline CDR1 and CDR2: SGHVS and FQNEAQ. Trimming took 6 bases from V and 2 from J, leaving 11 bases between them. CDR3 in amino acids: CASSPSNGNQPQHF. DNA of the CDR3: TGTGCCAGCAGTCCTAGCAACGGCAATCAGCCCCAGCATTTT.

The rearrangement joins TRBV2 to TRBJ2-1; 9 nucleotides agree with TRBD2. The germline gives CDR1 SNHLY, CDR2 FYNNEI. V dropped 4 bases and J dropped 6; count of bases not matched to a gene: 7. The CDR3 spans 15 residues. CDR3 bases: TGTGCCAGCAGTGCAAGCGGGAGGCGCATCAATGAGCAGTTCTTC. Protein product: CASSASGRRINEQFF.

This chain joins TRBV10-1 and TRBJ1-5, with 11 bases aligning to TRBD1. CDR1 and CDR2 (germline): WNHNN, SYGVQD (reference sequence). CDR3 length equals 14 residues. With 6 bases clipped from V and 5 bases from J, the junction kept 3 bases outside the gene matches. The CDR3 nucleotides are TGCGCCAGCAGCACGGACAGGGGGCATCAGCCCCAGCATTTT. Protein product: CASSTDRGHQPQHF.

This clone was detected only a few times. The rearrangement links TRBV19 to TRBJ1-5, with D maybe TRBD1 (5 bases). Germline V gene data show CDR1 as LNHDA and CDR2 as SQIVND (reference sequence). The V gene lost 3 bases and the J gene lost 9 bases, with 21 bases spanning the gap. The CDR3 extends over 16 amino acids. CDR3 amino acids: CASSIKGEASGRPQHF. DNA for the CDR3: TGTGCCAGTAGTATCAAAGGGGAGGCCTCCGGAAGGCCCCAGCATTTT. Full variable domain (outside the CDR3, taken from reference TRBV19 and TRBJ1-5): DGGITQSPKYLFRKEGQNVTLSCEQNLNHDAMYWYRQDPGQGLRLIYYSQIVNDFQKGDIAEGYSVSREKKESFPLTVTSAQKNPTAFYLCASSIKGEASGRPQHFGDGTRLSIL.

The sample holds a few counts of this clone. This chain uses TRBV28 with TRBJ1-5; 9 nucleotides match TRBD1. The germline V gene has CDR1 MDHEN and CDR2 SYDVKM. Trimming cost V 7 bases and J 10 bases; bases outside gene matches: 8. The CDR3 extends over 13 amino acids. The CDR3 reads CASTGTGHNPQHF. CDR3 bases: TGTGCCAGCACAGGGACAGGGCATAACCCCCAGCATTTT.

This clone was counted at least ten times. The J gene is TRBJ2-3, the V gene TRBV6-1; 7 bases align to TRBD1. V shed 8 bases, J shed 8 bases, and the junction held 4 bases outside the gene matches. The CDR3 runs 11 residues. The germline V gene encodes CDR1 MNHNS and CDR2 SASEGT. The CDR3 coding sequence is TGTGCCAGCCGGGACAGCGGTACGCAGTATTTT. This gives the protein CASRDSGTQYF.

There are a few counts of this clone. This sequence joins TRBV15 and TRBJ2-5; D might be TRBD2 (6 bases). Germline lookup yields CDR1 LNHNV and CDR2 YYDKDF (reference sequence). The CDR3 has 14 amino acids. Trimming stripped 5 bases from V and 1 base from J, with 11 bases between. The chain's CDR3 is CATSGPGAQETQYF. The DNA for the CDR3 is TGTGCCACCAGCGGCCCGGGAGCCCAAGAGACCCAGTACTTC.

The chain recombines TRBV7-9 with TRBJ1-1, with D uncertain. The CDR3 is 15 amino acids. CDR1 is SEHNR and CDR2 is FQNEAQ in the germline V gene (reference sequence). V was pared by 1 base and J by 0 bases, with 9 bases between. Written as DNA, the CDR3 is TGTGCCAGCAGCTTAGATTCAGTCTTGAACACTGAAGCTTTCTTT. It is translated as CASSLDSVLNTEAFF.

This clone has a handful of counts. The chain joins TRBV7-9 to TRBJ1-6; a possible D gene is TRBD1 (5 bases). Trimming took off 8 bases at V and 10 bases at J, with 21 bases between the two ends. This CDR3 has 15 amino acids. Germline values: CDR1 SEHNR, CDR2 FQNEAQ (reference sequence). The CDR3 here is CASRIGGGGSSPLHF. In DNA, the CDR3 is TGTGCCAGCCGGATTGGCGGGGGGGGATCATCACCCCTCCACTTT.

As to this clone: The same CDR3 can be traced to other DNA sequences in this sample. J is TRBJ2-1 and V is TRBV18; 8 bases match TRBD2. The germline CDR1 and CDR2 sequences are KGHSH and LQKENI. Trimming took 3 bases from V and 4 from J; bases not matched to a gene: 5. There are 15 residues in the CDR3. The CDR3 is CASSPGAGVYNEQFF. The DNA of the CDR3 is TGTGCCAGCTCACCCGGAGCGGGAGTGTACAATGAGCAGTTCTTC.

This chain joins TRBV7-6 and TRBJ1-1; D is undetermined. Germline-derived CDR1 and CDR2 are SGHVS and FNYEAQ. The CDR3 contains 13 residues. V lost 2 bases, J lost 2 bases, and 6 bases lay in between. The CDR3 sequence: CASSLQVNTEAFF. CDR3 sequence (DNA): TGTGCCAGCAGCTTACAGGTTAACACTGAAGCTTTCTTT.

The chain is built from TRBV5-1 and TRBJ1-4; no reliable D call. CDR3 length: 17 residues. Between the trimmed V and J ends, which lost 1 base and 0 bases, there was a span of 13 bases. Per the germline V gene, CDR1 is SGHRS and CDR2 is YFSETQ. The CDR3 reads CASSLTPPTATNEKLFF. The CDR3, as DNA: TGCGCCAGCAGCTTGACACCACCAACAGCAACTAATGAAAAACTGTTTTTT.

CDR3 loop: CASSRGLAGGNPYNEQFF. CDR3 bases: TGTGCCAGCAGCCGCGGACTAGCGGGGGGCAACCCCTACAATGAGCAGTTCTTC. This sequence joins TRBV7-8 and TRBJ2-1; 14 bases agree with TRBD2. Germline CDR1 and CDR2: SGHVS and FQNEAQ. V shed 5 bases, J shed 2 bases, and the junction held 8 bases outside the gene matches. This CDR3 spans 18 amino acids.

The V call is TRBV6-5, the J call TRBJ2-7; 7 bases map to TRBD2. Trimming at V came to 2 bases and at J to 0 bases, leaving 4 bases not matched to a gene. CDR1 and CDR2 from the germline V gene are MNHEY and SVGAGI. The CDR3 is 15 amino acids. The CDR3 nucleotides read TGTGCCAGCAGTTACGAAGCGGGGAGCTCCTACGAGCAGTACTTC. This gives the protein CASSYEAGSSYEQYF.